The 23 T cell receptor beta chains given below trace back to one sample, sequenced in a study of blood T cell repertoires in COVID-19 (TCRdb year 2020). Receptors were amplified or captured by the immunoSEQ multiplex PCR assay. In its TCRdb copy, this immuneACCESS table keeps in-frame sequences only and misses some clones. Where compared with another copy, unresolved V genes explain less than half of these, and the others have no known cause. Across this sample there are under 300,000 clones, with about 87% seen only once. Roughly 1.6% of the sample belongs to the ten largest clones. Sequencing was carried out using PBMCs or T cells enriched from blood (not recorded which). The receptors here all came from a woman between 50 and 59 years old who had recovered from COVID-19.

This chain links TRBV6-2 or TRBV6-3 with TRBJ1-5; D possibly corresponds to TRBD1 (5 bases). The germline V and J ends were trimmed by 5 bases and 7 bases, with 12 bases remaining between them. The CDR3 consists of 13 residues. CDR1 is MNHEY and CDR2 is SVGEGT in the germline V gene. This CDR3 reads CASSPQGTQPQHF. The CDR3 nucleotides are TGTGCCAGCAGTCCGCAGGGTACACAGCCCCAGCATTTT.

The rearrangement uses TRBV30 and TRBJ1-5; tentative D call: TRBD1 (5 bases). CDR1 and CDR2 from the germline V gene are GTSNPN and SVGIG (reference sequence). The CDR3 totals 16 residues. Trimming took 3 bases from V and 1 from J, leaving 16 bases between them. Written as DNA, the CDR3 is TGTGCCTGGAGCTACGCAGGGCGTGAGAGCAATCAGCCCCAGCATTTT. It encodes CAWSYAGRESNQPQHF.

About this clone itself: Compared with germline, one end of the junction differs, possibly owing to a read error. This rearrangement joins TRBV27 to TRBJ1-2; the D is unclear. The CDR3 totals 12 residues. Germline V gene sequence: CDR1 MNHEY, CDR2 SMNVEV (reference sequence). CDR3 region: CASSLLESLAAF. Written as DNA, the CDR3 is TGTGCCAGCAGTTTATTAGAGTCCTTAGCCGCCTTC.

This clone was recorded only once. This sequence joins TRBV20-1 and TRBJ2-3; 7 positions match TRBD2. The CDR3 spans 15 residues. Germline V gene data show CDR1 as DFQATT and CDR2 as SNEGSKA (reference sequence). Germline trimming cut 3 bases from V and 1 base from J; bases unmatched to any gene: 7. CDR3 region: CSASGGDLGTDTQYF. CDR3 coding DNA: TGCAGTGCTAGTGGGGGGGACCTAGGCACAGATACGCAGTATTTT.

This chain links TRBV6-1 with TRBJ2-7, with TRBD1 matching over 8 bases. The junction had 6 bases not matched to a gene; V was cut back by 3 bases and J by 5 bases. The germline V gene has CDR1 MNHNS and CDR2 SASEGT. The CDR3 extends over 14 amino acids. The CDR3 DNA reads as TGTGCCAGCAGTGATGCGGACAGGGCCCACGAGCAGTACTTC. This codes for CASSDADRAHEQYF.

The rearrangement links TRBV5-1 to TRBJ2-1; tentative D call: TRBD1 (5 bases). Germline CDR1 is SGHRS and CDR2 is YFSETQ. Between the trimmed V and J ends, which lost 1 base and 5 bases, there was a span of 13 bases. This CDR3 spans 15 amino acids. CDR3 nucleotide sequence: TGCGCCAGCAGCTTGCTTGACAGTGTTCACAATGAGCAGTTCTTC. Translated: CASSLLDSVHNEQFF. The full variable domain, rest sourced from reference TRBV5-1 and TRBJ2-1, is KAGVTQTPRYLIKTRGQQVTLSCSPISGHRSVSWYQQTPGQGLQFLFEYFSETQRNKGNFPGRFSGRQFSNSRSEMNVSTLELGDSALYLCASSLLDSVHNEQFFGPGTRLTVL.

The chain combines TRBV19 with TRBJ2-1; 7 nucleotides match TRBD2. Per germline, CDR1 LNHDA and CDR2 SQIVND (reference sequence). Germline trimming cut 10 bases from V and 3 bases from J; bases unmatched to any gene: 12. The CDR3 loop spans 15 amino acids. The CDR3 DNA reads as TGTGCCACCCAACCCCGGGACTATGACTACAATGAGCAGTTCTTC. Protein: CATQPRDYDYNEQFF. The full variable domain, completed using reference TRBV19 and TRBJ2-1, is DGGITQSPKYLFRKEGQNVTLSCEQNLNHDAMYWYRQDPGQGLRLIYYSQIVNDFQKGDIAEGYSVSREKKESFPLTVTSAQKNPTAFYLCATQPRDYDYNEQFFGPGTRLTVL.

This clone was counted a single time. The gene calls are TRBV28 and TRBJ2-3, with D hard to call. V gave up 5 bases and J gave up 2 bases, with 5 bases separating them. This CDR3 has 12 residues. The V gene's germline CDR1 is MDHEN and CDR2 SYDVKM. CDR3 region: CASSPSTDTQYF. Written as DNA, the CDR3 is TGTGCCAGCAGTCCCTCCACAGATACGCAGTATTTT. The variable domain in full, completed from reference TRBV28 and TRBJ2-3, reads DVKVTQSSRYLVKRTGEKVFLECVQDMDHENMFWYRQDPGLGLRLIYFSYDVKMKEKGDIPEGYSVSREKKERFSLILESASTNQTSMYLCASSPSTDTQYFGPGTRLTVL.

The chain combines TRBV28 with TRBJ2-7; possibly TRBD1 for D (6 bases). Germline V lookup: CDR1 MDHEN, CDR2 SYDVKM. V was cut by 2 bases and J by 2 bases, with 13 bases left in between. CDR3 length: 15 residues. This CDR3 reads CASSLPTGYPYEQYF. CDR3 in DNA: TGTGCCAGCAGTTTACCTACAGGGTACCCCTACGAGCAGTACTTC.

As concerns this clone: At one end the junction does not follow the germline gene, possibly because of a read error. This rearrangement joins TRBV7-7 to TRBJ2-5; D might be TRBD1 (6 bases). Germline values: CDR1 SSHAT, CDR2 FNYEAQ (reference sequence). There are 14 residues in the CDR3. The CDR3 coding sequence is TGTGCTAGCAGCCAACAGGGTTTGATAGAGACCCAGTACTTC. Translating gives CASSQQGLIETQYF.

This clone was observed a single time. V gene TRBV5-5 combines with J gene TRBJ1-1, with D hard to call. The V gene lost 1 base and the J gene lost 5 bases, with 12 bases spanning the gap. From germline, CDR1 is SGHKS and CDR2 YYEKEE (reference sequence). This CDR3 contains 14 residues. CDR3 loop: CASSLNPPSTEAFF. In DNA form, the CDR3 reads TGTGCCAGCAGCTTGAATCCTCCGAGTACTGAAGCTTTCTTT. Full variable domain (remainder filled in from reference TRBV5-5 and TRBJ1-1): DAGVTQSPTHLIKTRGQQVTLRCSPISGHKSVSWYQQVLGQGPQFIFQYYEKEERGRGNFPDRFSARQFPNYSSELNVNALLLGDSALYLCASSLNPPSTEAFFGQGTRLTVV.

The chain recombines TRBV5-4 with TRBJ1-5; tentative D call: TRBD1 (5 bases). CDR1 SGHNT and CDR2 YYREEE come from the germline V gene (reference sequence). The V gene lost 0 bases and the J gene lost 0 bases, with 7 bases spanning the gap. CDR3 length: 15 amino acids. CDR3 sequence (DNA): TGTGCCAGCAGCTTGGGGGGGGATAGCAATCAGCCCCAGCATTTT. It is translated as CASSLGGDSNQPQHF.

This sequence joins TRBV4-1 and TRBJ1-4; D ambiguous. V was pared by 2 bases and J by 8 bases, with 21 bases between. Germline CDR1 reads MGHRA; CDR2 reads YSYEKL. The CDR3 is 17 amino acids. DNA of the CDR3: TGCGCCAGCAGCCAACAACCCTCCGGGTCGTCGGCGGAAAAACTGTTTTTT. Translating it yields CASSQQPSGSSAEKLFF.

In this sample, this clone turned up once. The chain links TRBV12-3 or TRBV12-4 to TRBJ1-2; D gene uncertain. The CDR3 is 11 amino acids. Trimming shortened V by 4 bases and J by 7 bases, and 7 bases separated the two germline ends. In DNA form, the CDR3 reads TGTGCCAGCAGTTCAGGTGTTGGCTACACCTTC. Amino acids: CASSSGVGYTF.

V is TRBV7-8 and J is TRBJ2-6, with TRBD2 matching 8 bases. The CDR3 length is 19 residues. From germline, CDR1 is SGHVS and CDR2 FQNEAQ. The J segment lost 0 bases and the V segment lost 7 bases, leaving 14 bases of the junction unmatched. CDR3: CASTTRKGGRPSGANVLTF. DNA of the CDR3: TGTGCCAGCACCACCCGGAAGGGCGGGAGGCCCTCTGGGGCCAACGTCCTGACTTTC.

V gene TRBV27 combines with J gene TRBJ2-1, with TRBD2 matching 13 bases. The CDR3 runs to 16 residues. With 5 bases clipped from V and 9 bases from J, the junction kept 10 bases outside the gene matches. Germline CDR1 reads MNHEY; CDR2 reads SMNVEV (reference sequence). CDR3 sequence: CASSPQGLAGSVEQFF. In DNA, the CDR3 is TGTGCCAGCAGTCCTCAGGGACTAGCGGGATCAGTTGAGCAGTTCTTC.

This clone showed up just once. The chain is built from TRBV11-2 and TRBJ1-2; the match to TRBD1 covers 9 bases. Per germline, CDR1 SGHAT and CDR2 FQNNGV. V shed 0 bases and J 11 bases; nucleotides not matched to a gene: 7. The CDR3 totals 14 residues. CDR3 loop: CASSLDVLGQGYTF. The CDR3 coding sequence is TGTGCCAGCAGCTTAGATGTATTGGGACAGGGTTACACCTTC.

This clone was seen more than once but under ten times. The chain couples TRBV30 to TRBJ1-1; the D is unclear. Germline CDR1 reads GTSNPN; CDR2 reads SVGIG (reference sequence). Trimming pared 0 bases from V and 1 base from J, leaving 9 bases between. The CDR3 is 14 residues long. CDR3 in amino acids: CAWSVGSGNTEAFF. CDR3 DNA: TGTGCCTGGAGTGTCGGGTCGGGGAACACTGAAGCTTTCTTT.

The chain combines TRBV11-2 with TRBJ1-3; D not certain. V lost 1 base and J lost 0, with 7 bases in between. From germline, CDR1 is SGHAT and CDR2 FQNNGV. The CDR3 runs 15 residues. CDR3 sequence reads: CASSLGRSSGNTIYF. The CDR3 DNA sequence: TGTGCCAGCAGCTTAGGCCGCAGCTCTGGAAACACCATATATTTT. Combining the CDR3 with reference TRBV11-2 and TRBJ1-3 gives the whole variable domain EAGVAQSPRYKIIEKRQSVAFWCNPISGHATLYWYQQILGQGPKLLIQFQNNGVVDDSQLPKDRFSAERLKGVDSTLKIQPAKLEDSAVYLCASSLGRSSGNTIYFGEGSWLTVV.

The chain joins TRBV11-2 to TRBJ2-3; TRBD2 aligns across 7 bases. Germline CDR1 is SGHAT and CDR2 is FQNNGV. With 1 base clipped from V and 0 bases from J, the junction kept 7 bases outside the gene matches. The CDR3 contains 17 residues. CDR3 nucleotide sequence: TGTGCCAGCAGCTTAGTCGGTTTTAGCGGGAGCACAGATACGCAGTATTTT. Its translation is CASSLVGFSGSTDTQYF. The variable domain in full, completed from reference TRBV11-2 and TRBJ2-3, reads EAGVAQSPRYKIIEKRQSVAFWCNPISGHATLYWYQQILGQGPKLLIQFQNNGVVDDSQLPKDRFSAERLKGVDSTLKIQPAKLEDSAVYLCASSLVGFSGSTDTQYFGPGTRLTVL.

CDR3 sequence (DNA): TGTGCCAGCAGCGTAGGGGGCTCGGCTGGAAACACCATATATTTT. As protein: CASSVGGSAGNTIYF. This rearrangement joins TRBV9 to TRBJ1-3; perhaps TRBD1 as D (5 bases). This CDR3 region has 15 residues. CDR1 is SGDLS and CDR2 is YYNGEE in the germline V gene. V lost 0 bases to trimming and J lost 2 bases, with 9 bases between them.

The CDR3 protein is CASSIGGQGFGYTF. In nucleotides, the CDR3 is TGTGCCAGTAGTATAGGAGGACAGGGGTTTGGCTACACCTTC. The chain carries TRBV19 and TRBJ1-2, with 9 nucleotides matching TRBD1. The germline V gene has CDR1 LNHDA and CDR2 SQIVND (reference sequence). V shed 1 base, J shed 7 bases, and the junction held 4 bases outside the gene matches. CDR3 length equals 14 residues.

The CDR3 coding sequence is TGTGCCAGCAGTTTCCTCCGGGACAGAGAAGCTTTCTTT. This translates into CASSFLRDREAFF. This sequence joins TRBV6-9 and TRBJ1-1; 7 bases line up with TRBD1. The CDR3 is made up of 13 amino acids. V trimming: 4 bases; J trimming: 8 bases; junction bases outside the gene matches: 7. The germline V gene has CDR1 MNHGY and CDR2 SVAAGI.